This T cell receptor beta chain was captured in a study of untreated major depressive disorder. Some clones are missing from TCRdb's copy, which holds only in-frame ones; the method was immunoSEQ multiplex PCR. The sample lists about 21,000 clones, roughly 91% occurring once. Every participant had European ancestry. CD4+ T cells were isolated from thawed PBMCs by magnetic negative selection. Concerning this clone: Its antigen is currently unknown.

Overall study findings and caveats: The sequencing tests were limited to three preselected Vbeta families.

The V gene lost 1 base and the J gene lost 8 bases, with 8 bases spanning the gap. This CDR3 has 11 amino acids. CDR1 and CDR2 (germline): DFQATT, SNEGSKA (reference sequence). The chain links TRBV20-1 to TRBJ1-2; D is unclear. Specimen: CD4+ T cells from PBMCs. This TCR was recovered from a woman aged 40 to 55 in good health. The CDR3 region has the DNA TGCAGTGCTAGAGTACCTGGAGGCTACACCTTC. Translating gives CSARVPGGYTF.